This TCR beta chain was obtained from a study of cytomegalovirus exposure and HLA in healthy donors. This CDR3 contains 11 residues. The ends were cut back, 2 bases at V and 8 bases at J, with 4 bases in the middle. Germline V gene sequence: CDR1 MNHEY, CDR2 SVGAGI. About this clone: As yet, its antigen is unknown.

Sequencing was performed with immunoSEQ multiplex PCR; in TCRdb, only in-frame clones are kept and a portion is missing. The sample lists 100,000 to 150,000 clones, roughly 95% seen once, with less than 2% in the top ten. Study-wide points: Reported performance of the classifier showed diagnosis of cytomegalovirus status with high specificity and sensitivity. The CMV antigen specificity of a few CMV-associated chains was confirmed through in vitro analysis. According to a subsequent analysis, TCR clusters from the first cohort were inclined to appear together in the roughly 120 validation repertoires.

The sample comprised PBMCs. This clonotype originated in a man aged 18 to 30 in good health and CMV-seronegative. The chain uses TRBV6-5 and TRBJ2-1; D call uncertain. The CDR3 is CASSYSHEQFF. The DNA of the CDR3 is TGTGCCAGCAGTTACAGCCATGAGCAGTTCTTC.